This is a list of T cell receptor beta chains from one sample in a study of cytomegalovirus exposure and HLA in healthy donors. Sequencing used immunoSEQ multiplex PCR; TCRdb keeps in-frame clones, though not all of them. The table includes fewer than 200,000 clones, about three quarters detected once. The sample consisted of PBMCs. The receptors originated from a female donor in good health and CMV-seronegative. The CDR3 runs from the conserved cysteine through the conserved F or W. Fields, in order: clone size, J gene, D gene, V gene, CDR3 protein, CDR3 DNA. The D gene is left open where the match is weak. Only part of the rows carry a size: once, few, many, or a class if the clone is expanded.

>NA|TRBJ2-1|NA|TRBV11-3
CASSFGGTSSYNEQFF
TGTGCCAGCAGCTTCGGCGGAACTAGCTCCTACAATGAGCAGTTCTTC
>NA|TRBJ1-5|NA|TRBV28
CASSLVTRGNQPQHF
TGTGCCAGCAGTTTGGTTACCCGGGGCAATCAGCCCCAGCATTTT
>NA|TRBJ2-1|TRBD2|TRBV18
CASSPPNEAGGRDEQFF
TGTGCCAGCTCACCACCGAACGAAGCGGGAGGGAGGGATGAGCAGTTCTTC
>few|TRBJ1-2|NA|TRBV18
CASSADRANYGYTF
TGTGCCAGCTCAGCGGACAGAGCTAACTATGGCTACACCTTC
>NA|TRBJ1-2|NA|TRBV5-1
CASSFTGGDNYGYTF
TGCGCCAGCAGCTTCACGGGGGGAGATAACTATGGCTACACCTTC
>few|TRBJ2-5|TRBD1|TRBV12-5
CASGLYTGTGVLQETQYF
TGTGCTAGTGGTTTGTATACCGGGACAGGGGTTCTCCAAGAGACCCAGTACTTC
>few|TRBJ2-7|TRBD1|TRBV4-1
CASSPGQAPYEQYF
TGCGCCAGCAGCCCGGGACAGGCCCCTTACGAGCAGTACTTC
>NA|TRBJ2-3|NA|TRBV5-1
CASSLGRTDTQYF
TGCGCCAGCAGCTTGGGGCGCACAGATACGCAGTATTTT
>NA|TRBJ2-3|TRBD1|TRBV27
CASSDRVGTDTQYF
TGTGCCAGCAGTGACAGGGTGGGCACAGATACGCAGTATTTT
>NA|TRBJ2-3|TRBD2|TRBV10-3
CAISAGREGRTDTQYF
TGTGCCATCAGTGCCGGTCGGGAGGGTAGGACAGATACGCAGTATTTT
>once|TRBJ1-4|NA|TRBV14
CASSQPTWNEKLFF
TGTGCCAGCAGCCAACCTACGTGGAATGAAAAACTGTTTTTT
>NA|TRBJ2-1|NA|TRBV9
CASSVDPSGNEQFF
TGTGCCAGCAGCGTAGATCCTAGTGGCAATGAGCAGTTCTTC
>NA|TRBJ1-2|NA|TRBV19
CASSRGPYGYTF
TGTGCCAGTAGTAGGGGGCCCTATGGCTACACCTTC
>NA|TRBJ2-1|TRBD1|TRBV4-1
CASSHTLRDRIYNEQFF
TGCGCCAGCAGCCATACACTCCGGGACAGAATTTACAATGAGCAGTTCTTC
>NA|TRBJ2-7|TRBD2|TRBV27
CASGRPGLAAYEQYF
TGTGCCAGCGGAAGACCGGGACTAGCGGCCTACGAGCAGTACTTC
>NA|TRBJ1-2|TRBD1|TRBV2
CASLRGQGSYGYTF
TGTGCCAGCTTACGGGGACAGGGGTCCTATGGCTACACCTTC
>NA|TRBJ2-3|NA|TRBV28
CASSPSRGSTDTQYF
TGTGCCAGCAGTCCCTCGCGAGGGTCCACAGATACGCAGTATTTT
>NA|TRBJ2-3|TRBD2|TRBV19
CATRTSGRSTDTQYF
TGTGCCACCCGGACTAGCGGGAGGAGCACAGATACGCAGTATTTT
>once|TRBJ1-1|NA|TRBV14
CASRSTEMNTEAFF
TGTGCCAGCAGATCCACAGAGATGAACACTGAAGCTTTCTTT
>NA|TRBJ2-1|TRBD1|TRBV7-2
CASRTGQPNNEQFF
TGTGCCAGCAGAACGGGACAGCCCAACAATGAGCAGTTCTTC
>NA|TRBJ2-5|NA|TRBV7-3
CASRIGVDASETQYF
TGTGCCAGCCGAATCGGGGTAGATGCATCGGAGACCCAGTACTTC
>few|TRBJ2-1|TRBD1|TRBV11-1
CASSPGQGPWYEQFF
TGTGCCAGCAGCCCCGGACAGGGGCCATGGTATGAGCAGTTCTTC
>NA|TRBJ2-7|NA|TRBV7-9
CASSSWTAMGEQYF
TGTGCCAGCAGCTCGTGGACAGCTATGGGCGAGCAGTACTTC
>NA|TRBJ2-7|TRBD1|TRBV6-5
CASSSGTGGPYEQYF
TGTGCCAGCAGTTCCGGGACAGGGGGGCCCTACGAGCAGTACTTC
>NA|TRBJ1-2|TRBD1|TRBV7-2
CASSLRGAYGYTF
TGTGCCAGCAGCCTCAGGGGGGCCTATGGCTACACCTTC
>NA|TRBJ1-2|NA|TRBV18
CASSPPPGVGYTF
TGTGCCAGCTCACCACCGCCAGGGGTGGGCTACACCTTC
>NA|TRBJ2-3|NA|TRBV19
CASSYPEGTQYF
TGTGCCAGTAGTTACCCCGAGGGTACGCAGTATTTT
>few|TRBJ1-2|TRBD1|TRBV7-2
CASSWSPTGYGYTF
TGTGCCAGCAGCTGGAGTCCGACAGGGTATGGCTACACCTTC
>NA|TRBJ2-3|NA|TRBV30
CAWGPGGSTDTQYF
TGTGCCTGGGGGCCAGGCGGGAGCACAGATACGCAGTATTTT
>NA|TRBJ2-3|NA|TRBV9
CASSVGVAPRDTQYF
TGTGCCAGCAGCGTAGGGGTAGCACCAAGGGATACGCAGTATTTT
>NA|TRBJ1-1|TRBD1|TRBV9
CASSVLDRATEAFF
TGTGCCAGCAGCGTTCTGGACAGGGCCACTGAAGCTTTCTTT
>once|TRBJ2-7|TRBD1|TRBV10-3
CAISDIRGQGSYEQYF
TGTGCCATCAGTGACATTCGGGGACAGGGATCGTACGAGCAGTACTTC
>NA|TRBJ1-5|NA|TRBV5-6
CASSLQGSGNQPQHF
TGTGCCAGCAGCTTGCAGGGGTCGGGCAATCAGCCCCAGCATTTT
>NA|TRBJ2-7|NA|TRBV19
CASRKQGIDLGEQYF
TGTGCCAGTAGGAAACAGGGAATAGATCTCGGCGAGCAGTACTTC
>NA|TRBJ1-4|NA|TRBV4-3
CASSQGSATNEKLFF
TGCGCCAGCAGTCAAGGATCGGCAACTAATGAAAAACTGTTTTTT
>NA|TRBJ1-6|TRBD1|TRBV2
CASTGDRDSPLHF
TGTGCCAGCACCGGGGACAGAGATTCACCCCTCCACTTT
>NA|TRBJ2-7|NA|TRBV5-5
CASSLVEGYEQYF
TGTGCCAGCAGCTTGGTTGAGGGTTACGAGCAGTACTTC
>NA|TRBJ1-6|NA|TRBV30
CAWSPGNSPLHF
TGTGCCTGGAGTCCAGGTAATTCACCCCTCCACTTT
>NA|TRBJ1-2|NA|TRBV5-6
CASSPTGRDSYGYTF
TGTGCCAGCAGCCCCACCGGACGGGACTCGTATGGCTACACCTTC
>few|TRBJ1-1|TRBD1|TRBV6-5
CASRPGTGGRTEAFF
TGTGCCAGCAGACCCGGGACAGGGGGTCGAACTGAAGCTTTCTTT
>NA|TRBJ1-5|NA|TRBV5-8
CASSEGQISNQPQHF
TGTGCCAGCAGCGAGGGACAAATTAGCAATCAGCCCCAGCATTTT
>NA|TRBJ2-1|NA|TRBV27
CASSFKVRYNEQFF
TGTGCCAGCAGTTTCAAAGTGAGGTACAATGAGCAGTTCTTC
>few|TRBJ1-2|NA|TRBV5-4
CASSFNDYGYTF
TGTGCCAGCAGCTTCAATGACTATGGCTACACCTTC
>NA|TRBJ2-3|TRBD2|TRBV7-3
CASSQKVSGSSTDTQYF
TGTGCCAGCAGCCAAAAAGTCAGCGGGAGCAGCACAGATACGCAGTATTTT
>NA|TRBJ2-7|NA|TRBV30
CAWSDPRWGQAKGYEQYF
TGTGCCTGGAGTGACCCCAGGTGGGGACAAGCGAAGGGCTACGAGCAGTACTTC
>once|TRBJ1-1|NA|TRBV30
CAWSFQVNTEAFF
TGTGCCTGGAGCTTCCAGGTGAACACTGAAGCTTTCTTT
>NA|TRBJ1-3|NA|TRBV5-1
CASSLWGAGNTIYF
TGCGCCAGCAGCTTGTGGGGGGCTGGAAACACCATATATTTT
>few|TRBJ2-2|TRBD2|TRBV7-6
CASSPKLAGGPFTGELFF
TGTGCCAGCAGCCCAAAACTAGCGGGGGGGCCTTTCACCGGGGAGCTGTTTTTT
>NA|TRBJ2-3|TRBD1|TRBV5-4
CASEDPPGQGHQYF
TGTGCCAGCGAAGATCCCCCAGGACAGGGTCATCAGTATTTT
>NA|TRBJ2-5|NA|TRBV7-2
CASSLGGRGETQYF
TGTGCCAGCAGCTTAGGTGGTAGGGGGGAGACCCAGTACTTC